This TCR beta chain was retrieved from a study of T cell repertoires in cytomegalovirus infection. The wider study: CMV infection together with matching HLA type was indicated by public TCR beta signatures. Study-level results: Frequencies of public TCR beta families were cumulated, and this identified carriers of CMV plus the relevant HLA.

CDR1 and CDR2 (germline): SGHAT, FQNNGV. V was clipped by 6 bases and J by 6 bases; unmatched bases: 11. This CDR3 has 15 residues. With regard to this clonotype: Its antigen is not identified.

One entry per CDR3 protein, called by TCRdb with MiXCR from the reads. The sample yields hundreds of thousands of distinct CDR3 sequences, 30% to 40% seen once. The TCR was taken from a human donor in good health (CMV status not recorded). Some clones in this sample may be carry-over from other donors' samples. The input for sequencing was cultured PBMCs, taken from culture after CMV antigen stimulation. The chain joins TRBV11-2 to TRBJ2-5, with 9 bases matching TRBD2. The CDR3 loop reads CASRTSGRREKTQYF. The CDR3 DNA follows: TGTGCCAGCAGGACCAGCGGGAGGCGAGAGAAGACCCAGTACTTC. The full variable domain, in which reference TRBV11-2 and TRBJ2-5 provide the parts outside the CDR3, is EAGVAQSPRYKIIEKRQSVAFWCNPISGHATLYWYQQILGQGPKLLIQFQNNGVVDDSQLPKDRFSAERLKGVDSTLKIQPAKLEDSAVYLCASRTSGRREKTQYFGPGTRLLVL.